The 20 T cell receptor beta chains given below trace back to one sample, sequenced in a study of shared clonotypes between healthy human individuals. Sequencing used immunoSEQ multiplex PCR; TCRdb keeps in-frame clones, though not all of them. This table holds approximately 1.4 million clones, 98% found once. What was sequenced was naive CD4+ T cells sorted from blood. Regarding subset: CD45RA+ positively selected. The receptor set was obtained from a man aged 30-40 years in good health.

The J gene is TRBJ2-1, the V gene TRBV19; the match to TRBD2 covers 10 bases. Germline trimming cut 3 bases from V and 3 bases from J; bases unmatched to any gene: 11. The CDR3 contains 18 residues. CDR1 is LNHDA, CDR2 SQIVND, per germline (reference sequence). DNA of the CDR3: TGTGCCAGTAGTATGGGAACCTTCGGACTAGCGGACTACAATGAGCAGTTCTTC. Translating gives CASSMGTFGLADYNEQFF.

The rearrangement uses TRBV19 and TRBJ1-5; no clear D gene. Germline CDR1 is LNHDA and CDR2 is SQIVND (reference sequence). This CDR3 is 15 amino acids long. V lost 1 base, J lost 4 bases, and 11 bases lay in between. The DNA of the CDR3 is TGTGCCAGTAGTATAGTTATCCGGAGAAATCAGCCCCAGCATTTT. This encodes CASSIVIRRNQPQHF. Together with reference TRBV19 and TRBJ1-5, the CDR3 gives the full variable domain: DGGITQSPKYLFRKEGQNVTLSCEQNLNHDAMYWYRQDPGQGLRLIYYSQIVNDFQKGDIAEGYSVSREKKESFPLTVTSAQKNPTAFYLCASSIVIRRNQPQHFGDGTRLSIL.

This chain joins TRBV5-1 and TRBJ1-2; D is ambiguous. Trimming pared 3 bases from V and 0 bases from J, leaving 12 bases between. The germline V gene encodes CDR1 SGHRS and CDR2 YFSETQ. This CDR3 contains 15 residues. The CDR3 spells CASSSRVSTNYGYTF. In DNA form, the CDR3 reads TGCGCCAGCAGCTCGCGGGTTTCGACTAACTATGGCTACACCTTC.

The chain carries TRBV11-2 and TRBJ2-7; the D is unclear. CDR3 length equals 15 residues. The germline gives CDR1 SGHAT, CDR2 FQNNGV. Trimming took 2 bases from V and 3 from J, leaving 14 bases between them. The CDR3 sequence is CASSLRPPENYEQYF. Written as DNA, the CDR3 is TGTGCCAGCAGCTTACGACCCCCGGAAAACTACGAGCAGTACTTC.

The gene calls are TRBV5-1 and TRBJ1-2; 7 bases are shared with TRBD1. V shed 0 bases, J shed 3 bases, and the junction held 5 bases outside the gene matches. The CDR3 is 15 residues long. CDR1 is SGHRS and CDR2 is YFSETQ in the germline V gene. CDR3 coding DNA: TGCGCCAGCAGCTTGGCAGGGGGACGGGACTATGGCTACACCTTC. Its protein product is CASSLAGGRDYGYTF. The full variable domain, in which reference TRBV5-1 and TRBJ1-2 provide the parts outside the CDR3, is KAGVTQTPRYLIKTRGQQVTLSCSPISGHRSVSWYQQTPGQGLQFLFEYFSETQRNKGNFPGRFSGRQFSNSRSEMNVSTLELGDSALYLCASSLAGGRDYGYTFGSGTRLTVV.

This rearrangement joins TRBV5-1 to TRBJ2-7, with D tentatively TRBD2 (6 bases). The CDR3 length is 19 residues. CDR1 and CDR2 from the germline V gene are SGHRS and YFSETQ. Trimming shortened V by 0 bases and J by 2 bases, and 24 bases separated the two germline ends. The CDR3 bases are TGCGCCAGCAGCTTGGCCCCGCGGGGCCTACAGCGTAGCACCTACGAGCAGTACTTC. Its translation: CASSLAPRGLQRSTYEQYF.

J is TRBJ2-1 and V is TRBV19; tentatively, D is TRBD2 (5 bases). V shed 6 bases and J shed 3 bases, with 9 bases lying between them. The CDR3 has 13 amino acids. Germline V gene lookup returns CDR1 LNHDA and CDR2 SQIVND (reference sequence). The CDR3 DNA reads TGTGCCAGTAGGACGGGGAACTACAATGAGCAGTTCTTC. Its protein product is CASRTGNYNEQFF. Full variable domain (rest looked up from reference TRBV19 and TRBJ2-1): DGGITQSPKYLFRKEGQNVTLSCEQNLNHDAMYWYRQDPGQGLRLIYYSQIVNDFQKGDIAEGYSVSREKKESFPLTVTSAQKNPTAFYLCASRTGNYNEQFFGPGTRLTVL.

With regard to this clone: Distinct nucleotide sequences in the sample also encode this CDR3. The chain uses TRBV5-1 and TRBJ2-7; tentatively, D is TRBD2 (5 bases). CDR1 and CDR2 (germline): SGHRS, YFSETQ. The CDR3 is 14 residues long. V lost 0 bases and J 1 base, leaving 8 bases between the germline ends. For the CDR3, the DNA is TGCGCCAGCAGCTTGGGAGGGCGATCCTACGAGCAGTACTTC. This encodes CASSLGGRSYEQYF.

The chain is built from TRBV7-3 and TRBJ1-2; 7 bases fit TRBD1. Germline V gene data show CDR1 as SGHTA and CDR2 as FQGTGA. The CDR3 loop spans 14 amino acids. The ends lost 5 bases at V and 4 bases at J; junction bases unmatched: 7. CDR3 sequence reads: CASSPGQNFYGYTF. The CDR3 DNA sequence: TGTGCCAGCAGCCCGGGACAGAATTTCTATGGCTACACCTTC. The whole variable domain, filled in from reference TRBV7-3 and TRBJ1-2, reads GAGVSQTPSNKVTEKGKYVELRCDPISGHTALYWYRQSLGQGPEFLIYFQGTGAADDSGLPNDRFFAVRPEGSVSTLKIQRTERGDSAVYLCASSPGQNFYGYTFGSGTRLTVV.

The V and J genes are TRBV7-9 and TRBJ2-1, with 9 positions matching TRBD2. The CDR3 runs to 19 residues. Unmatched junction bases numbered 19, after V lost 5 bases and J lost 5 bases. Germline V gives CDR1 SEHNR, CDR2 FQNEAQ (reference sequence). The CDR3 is CASSLRDGSLAGVHNEQFF. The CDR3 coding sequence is TGTGCCAGCAGCCTCCGGGACGGATCTTTAGCGGGAGTTCACAATGAGCAGTTCTTC.

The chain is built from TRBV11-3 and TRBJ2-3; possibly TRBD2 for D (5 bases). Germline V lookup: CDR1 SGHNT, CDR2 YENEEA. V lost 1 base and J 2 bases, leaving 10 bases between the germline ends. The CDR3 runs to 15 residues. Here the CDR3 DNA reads TGTGCCAGCAGCTTAGGGGAGAAGAACACAGATACGCAGTATTTT. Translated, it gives CASSLGEKNTDTQYF.

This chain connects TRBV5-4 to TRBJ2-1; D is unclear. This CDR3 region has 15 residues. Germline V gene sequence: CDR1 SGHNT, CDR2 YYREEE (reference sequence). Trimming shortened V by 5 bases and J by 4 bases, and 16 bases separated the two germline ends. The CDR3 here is CASSPLGGTYNEQFF. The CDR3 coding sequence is TGTGCCAGCAGTCCACTGGGCGGTACTTACAATGAGCAGTTCTTC. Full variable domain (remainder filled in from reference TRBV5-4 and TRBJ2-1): ETGVTQSPTHLIKTRGQQVTLRCSSQSGHNTVSWYQQALGQGPQFIFQYYREEENGRGNFPPRFSGLQFPNYSSELNVNALELDDSALYLCASSPLGGTYNEQFFGPGTRLTVL.

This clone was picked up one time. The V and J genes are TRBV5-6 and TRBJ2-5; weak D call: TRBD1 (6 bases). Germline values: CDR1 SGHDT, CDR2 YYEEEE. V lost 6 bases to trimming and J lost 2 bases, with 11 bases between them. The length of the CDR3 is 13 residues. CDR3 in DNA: TGTGCCAGCAATGTCCAGGGGCAAGAGACCCAGTACTTC. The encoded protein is CASNVQGQETQYF.

The CDR3 bases are TGCGCCAGCAGCCCTAGACTAGCCTCGGAGAAAGAGACCCAGTACTTC. Protein: CASSPRLASEKETQYF. V gene TRBV5-1 combines with J gene TRBJ2-5; 7 nucleotides align to TRBD2. The length of the CDR3 is 16 residues. Looked up from germline, CDR1 is SGHRS and CDR2 is YFSETQ. V was pared by 4 bases and J by 3 bases, with 12 bases of the junction left unmatched. Supplemented by reference TRBV5-1 and TRBJ2-5, the full variable domain reads KAGVTQTPRYLIKTRGQQVTLSCSPISGHRSVSWYQQTPGQGLQFLFEYFSETQRNKGNFPGRFSGRQFSNSRSEMNVSTLELGDSALYLCASSPRLASEKETQYFGPGTRLLVL.

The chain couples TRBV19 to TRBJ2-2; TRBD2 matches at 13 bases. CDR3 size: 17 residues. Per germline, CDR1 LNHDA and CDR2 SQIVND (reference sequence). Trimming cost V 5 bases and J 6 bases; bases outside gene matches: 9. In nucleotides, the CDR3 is TGTGCCAGTAGTGTAGCACTAGCGGGAGGGCCCCCCGGGGAGCTGTTTTTT. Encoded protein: CASSVALAGGPPGELFF.

CDR3 nucleotide sequence: TGTGCCAGCGATGGAATGCTCTATGGCTACACCTTC. Translation: CASDGMLYGYTF. The gene calls are TRBV7-2 and TRBJ1-2; the D is unclear. Germline V gene data show CDR1 as SGHTA and CDR2 as FQGNSA. V was trimmed by 8 bases and J by 4 bases, leaving 11 bases between them. The CDR3 covers 12 residues.

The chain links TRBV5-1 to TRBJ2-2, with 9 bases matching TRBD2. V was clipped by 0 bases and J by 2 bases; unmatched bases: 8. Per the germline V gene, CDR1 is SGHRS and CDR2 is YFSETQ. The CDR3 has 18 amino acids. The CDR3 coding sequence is TGCGCCAGCAGCTTGGGTTTAGCGGGAGTGTCTAACACCGGGGAGCTGTTTTTT. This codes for CASSLGLAGVSNTGELFF. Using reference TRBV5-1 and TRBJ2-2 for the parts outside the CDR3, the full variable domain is KAGVTQTPRYLIKTRGQQVTLSCSPISGHRSVSWYQQTPGQGLQFLFEYFSETQRNKGNFPGRFSGRQFSNSRSEMNVSTLELGDSALYLCASSLGLAGVSNTGELFFGEGSRLTVL.

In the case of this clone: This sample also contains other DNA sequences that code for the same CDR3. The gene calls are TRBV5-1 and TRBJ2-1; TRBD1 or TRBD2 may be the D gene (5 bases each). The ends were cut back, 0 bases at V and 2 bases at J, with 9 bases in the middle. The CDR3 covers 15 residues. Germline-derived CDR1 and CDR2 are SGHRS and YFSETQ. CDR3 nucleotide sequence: TGCGCCAGCAGCTTGGCTGGGGGAACCTACAATGAGCAGTTCTTC. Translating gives CASSLAGGTYNEQFF.

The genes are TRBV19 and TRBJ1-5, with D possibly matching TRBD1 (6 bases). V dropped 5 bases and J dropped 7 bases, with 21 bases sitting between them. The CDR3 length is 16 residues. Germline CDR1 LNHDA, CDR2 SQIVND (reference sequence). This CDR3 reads CASSPPKGGGGQPQHF. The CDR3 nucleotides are TGTGCCAGTAGTCCCCCTAAGGGGGGGGGTGGCCAGCCCCAGCATTTT.

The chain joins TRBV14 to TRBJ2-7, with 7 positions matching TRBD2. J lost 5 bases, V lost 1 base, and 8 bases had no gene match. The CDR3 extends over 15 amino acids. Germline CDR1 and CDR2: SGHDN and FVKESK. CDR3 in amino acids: CASSQARTRVDEQYF. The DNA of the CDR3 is TGTGCCAGCAGCCAAGCTAGGACTAGAGTCGACGAGCAGTACTTC.